This entry is about one T cell receptor beta chain. Germline assignment: CDR1 GTSNPN and CDR2 SVGIG (reference sequence). The CDR3 runs 14 residues. The V and J ends lost 5 bases and 0 bases, in that order; junction bases with no gene match: 4. This entry is derived from a study of shared clonotypes between healthy human individuals. Nashville, Tennessee was home to all donors, who were Caucasian adults. The method was immunoSEQ multiplex PCR; TCRdb's version includes in-frame clones alone and lacks a portion of them. Of about 2 million clones in the sample, roughly 95% are singletons; the top ten hold roughly 0.13%.

Sequenced input: naive CD4+ T cells sorted from blood. This sample's subset: CD45RA+ positively selected. The receptor's source is a man younger than 35 in good health. The chain joins TRBV30 to TRBJ2-1; TRBD2 matches 7 bases. This chain's CDR3 is CAWGRGGSYNEQFF. The CDR3 nucleotides read TGTGCCTGGGGTCGCGGGGGCTCCTACAATGAGCAGTTCTTC. Looking up the rest from reference TRBV30 and TRBJ2-1 gives the full variable domain: SQTIHQWPATLVQPVGSPLSLECTVEGTSNPNLYWYRQAAGRGLQLLFYSVGIGQISSEVPQNLSASRPQDRQFILSSKKLLLSDSGFYLCAWGRGGSYNEQFFGPGTRLTVL.